The 32 T cell receptor beta chains listed next were all sequenced from one sample in a study of beta chain features in type 1 diabetes. Expressed TCRB transcripts were sequenced because the isolated RNA had all been reverse transcribed beforehand. Produced via immunoSEQ multiplex PCR; TCRdb's table is partial and in-frame only. Of roughly 240,000 clones detected, approximately 14% appear once; the ten largest clones hold about 0.03%. Material for sequencing was naive CD4+ T cells from blood. Receptor source: a woman in her thirties or forties in good health.

The chain links TRBV19 to TRBJ1-4, with D unresolved. V was trimmed by 3 bases and J by 4 bases, leaving 9 bases between them. The CDR3 is 14 residues long. CDR1 is LNHDA, CDR2 SQIVND, per germline (reference sequence). This chain's CDR3 is CASSIVRLNEKLFF. CDR3 coding DNA: TGTGCCAGTAGTATCGTCAGGCTTAATGAAAAACTGTTTTTT.

Only a few counts were recorded for this clone. The chain recombines TRBV6-5 with TRBJ2-7; 10 bases match TRBD1. The J segment lost 3 bases and the V segment lost 8 bases, leaving 4 bases of the junction unmatched. The CDR3 spans 13 residues. Germline assignment: CDR1 MNHEY and CDR2 SVGAGI. CDR3 DNA sequence: TGTGCCAGCGGGCGGACAGGGGGCTACGAGCAGTACTTC. Translation gives CASGRTGGYEQYF.

This clone was seen at least ten times. V is TRBV29-1 and J is TRBJ2-6; D not certain. This CDR3 is built from 14 residues. V shed 4 bases and J shed 0 bases, with 7 bases lying between them. In germline, CDR1 is SQVTM, CDR2 ANQGSEA. In DNA, the CDR3 is TGCAGCGTTGTTGGGCTCTCTGGGGCCAACGTCCTGACTTTC. Protein: CSVVGLSGANVLTF.

This clone was picked up a small number of times. This chain joins TRBV2 and TRBJ2-5; 8 bases are shared with TRBD1. The junction had 11 bases not matched to a gene; V was cut back by 6 bases and J by 5 bases. CDR3 size: 15 residues. In germline, CDR1 is SNHLY, CDR2 FYNNEI. CDR3 loop: CASSLARTGWETQYF. The CDR3 region has the DNA TGTGCCAGCAGCCTTGCCAGGACAGGGTGGGAGACCCAGTACTTC.

The chain couples TRBV10-2 to TRBJ1-1; a possible D gene is TRBD1 (5 bases). The CDR3 consists of 13 residues. Trimming left V 6 bases short and J 5 bases short, with 13 bases between. From germline, CDR1 is WSHSY and CDR2 SAAADI. The chain's CDR3 is CASSAPGVTEAFF. DNA of the CDR3: TGCGCCAGCAGCGCACCGGGGGTAACTGAAGCTTTCTTT.

This chain uses TRBV7-6 with TRBJ2-7; D is possibly TRBD1 (6 bases). V lost 1 base and J lost 6, with 10 bases in between. The CDR3 loop spans 13 amino acids. CDR1 and CDR2 (germline): SGHVS, FNYEAQ. The CDR3 reads CASSLVLGGEQYF. The CDR3 coding sequence is TGTGCCAGCAGCTTAGTCTTAGGGGGCGAGCAGTACTTC.

Of note for this clone: At one of its ends the junction is not consistent with the germline gene, which may arise from a read error. The CDR3 here is CASSPAMGQFTSNF. The CDR3 DNA reads as TGTGCCAGTAGCCCCGCCATGGGGCAGTTTACTTCGAACTTC. The chain is built from TRBV19 and TRBJ2-5, with D perhaps matching TRBD1 (5 bases). The CDR3 contains 14 residues. The V gene's germline CDR1 is LNHDA and CDR2 SQIVND (reference sequence).

The J gene is TRBJ2-3, the V gene TRBV10-3; 10 positions agree with TRBD1. J gave up 4 bases and V 6 bases, and 7 bases lay outside the gene matches. The germline V gene has CDR1 ENHRY and CDR2 SYGVKD. The CDR3 contains 15 residues. CDR3 residues: CAIRPTGGPADTQYF. CDR3 nucleotide sequence: TGTGCCATCAGACCGACAGGGGGCCCGGCAGATACGCAGTATTTT.

This chain connects TRBV4-1 to TRBJ1-3, with a possible D match to TRBD1 (6 bases). V was clipped by 4 bases and J by 2 bases, with 12 bases between them. Germline values: CDR1 MGHRA, CDR2 YSYEKL. CDR3 length equals 15 residues. CDR3 loop: CASSRGGGTGNTIYF. As DNA, the CDR3 is TGCGCCAGCAGCCGAGGGGGGGGCACTGGAAACACCATATATTTT.

The genes are TRBV10-3 and TRBJ1-1; D is ambiguous. The germline V and J ends were trimmed by 3 bases and 4 bases, with 12 bases remaining between them. The V gene's germline CDR1 is ENHRY and CDR2 SYGVKD. The length of the CDR3 is 14 residues. CDR3 residues: CAISDSNRITEAFF. The CDR3 nucleotides read TGTGCCATCAGTGATTCCAACAGAATCACTGAAGCTTTCTTT.

This chain uses TRBV13 with TRBJ2-1; 9 bases fit TRBD1. V gave up 0 bases and J gave up 2 bases; unmatched junction bases: 8. Looked up from germline, CDR1 is PRHDT and CDR2 is FYEKMQ (reference sequence). This CDR3 comprises 18 residues. CDR3 nucleotides: TGTGCCAGCAGCTTAGGACTGGTGGGGACAGGGACCTACAATGAGCAGTTCTTC. It yields the protein CASSLGLVGTGTYNEQFF.

This clone was counted only a few times. The chain has TRBV18 and TRBJ1-6; D might be TRBD1 (6 bases). V was shortened by 6 bases and J by 7 bases, with 22 bases between the two germline ends. This CDR3 region has 17 residues. Germline CDR1 is KGHSH and CDR2 is LQKENI. Here the CDR3 DNA reads TGTGCCAGCTCGCCAAGACCGCTCCCACAGGGCAATTCACCCCTCCACTTT. Protein product: CASSPRPLPQGNSPLHF.

The chain carries TRBV7-2 and TRBJ2-2; TRBD1 matches at 7 bases. Germline V lookup: CDR1 SGHTA, CDR2 FQGNSA. V trimming: 5 bases; J trimming: 4 bases; junction bases outside the gene matches: 7. There are 15 residues in the CDR3. The CDR3 sequence: CASSRDRAPTGELFF. The CDR3 DNA sequence: TGTGCCAGCAGCCGAGACAGGGCTCCCACCGGGGAGCTGTTTTTT. The whole variable domain, remainder taken from reference TRBV7-2 and TRBJ2-2, is GAGVSQSPSNKVTEKGKDVELRCDPISGHTALYWYRQSLGQGLEFLIYFQGNSAPDKSGLPSDRFSAERTGGSVSTLTIQRTQQEDSAVYLCASSRDRAPTGELFFGEGSRLTVL.

V gene TRBV5-1 combines with J gene TRBJ1-1; D is possibly TRBD1 (5 bases). The CDR3 has 15 residues. Germline V CDR1 and CDR2: SGHRS, YFSETQ. Deletions cut 4 bases from V and 5 bases from J, with 18 bases between. The CDR3 loop is CASSVGHRAVTEAFF. In DNA, the CDR3 is TGCGCCAGCAGCGTCGGACATAGGGCTGTAACTGAAGCTTTCTTT. The whole variable domain, remainder taken from reference TRBV5-1 and TRBJ1-1, is KAGVTQTPRYLIKTRGQQVTLSCSPISGHRSVSWYQQTPGQGLQFLFEYFSETQRNKGNFPGRFSGRQFSNSRSEMNVSTLELGDSALYLCASSVGHRAVTEAFFGQGTRLTVV.

The chain is built from TRBV7-9 and TRBJ1-5, with D possibly being TRBD1 (6 bases). V lost 1 base, J lost 6 bases, and 13 bases lay in between. This CDR3 has 15 residues. In germline, CDR1 is SEHNR, CDR2 FQNEAQ (reference sequence). The CDR3 here is CASSLGPGQLQPQHF. Written as DNA, the CDR3 is TGTGCCAGCAGCTTAGGCCCTGGACAGCTTCAGCCCCAGCATTTT. Based on the CDR3 plus reference TRBV7-9 and TRBJ1-5, the full variable domain is DTGVSQNPRHKITKRGQNVTFRCDPISEHNRLYWYRQTLGQGPEFLTYFQNEAQLEKSRLLSDRFSAERPKGSFSTLEIQRTEQGDSAMYLCASSLGPGQLQPQHFGDGTRLSIL.

This clone was detected a few times. The CDR3: CASRTPTSHTDTQYF. In nucleotides, the CDR3 is TGCGCCAGCCGAACCCCGACAAGCCACACAGATACGCAGTATTTT. V usage is TRBV5-1 and J usage is TRBJ2-3; D ambiguous. The length of the CDR3 is 15 residues. Trimming pared 7 bases from V and 2 bases from J, leaving 17 bases between. Germline CDR1 SGHRS, CDR2 YFSETQ.

This clone was picked up a small number of times. The chain uses TRBV10-3 and TRBJ1-3, with 10 bases matching TRBD1. The V gene end was trimmed by 1 base and the J gene end by 0 bases; junction bases not matched to a gene: 6. The CDR3 runs to 18 residues. Per the germline V gene, CDR1 is ENHRY and CDR2 is SYGVKD. The CDR3 spells CAISEWTGGQSSGNTIYF. In nucleotides, the CDR3 is TGTGCCATCAGTGAGTGGACAGGGGGACAAAGCTCTGGAAACACCATATATTTT.

The chain uses TRBV2 and TRBJ1-1; D uncertain. Trimming took off 6 bases at V and 0 bases at J, with 11 bases between the two ends. The CDR3 has 14 amino acids. Germline CDR1 and CDR2: SNHLY and FYNNEI. The CDR3 region has the DNA TGTGCCAGCAGAATTGGGCAGCTGAACACTGAAGCTTTCTTT. This sequence encodes CASRIGQLNTEAFF.

The chain links TRBV6-1 to TRBJ1-2; no clear D. The CDR3 has 14 amino acids. CDR1 and CDR2 from the germline V gene are MNHNS and SASEGT. V lost 6 bases and J 6 bases, leaving 17 bases between the germline ends. The CDR3 DNA follows: TGTGCCAGCAGGTTGGGCCGGTCCCATGATGGCTACACCTTC. Translating gives CASRLGRSHDGYTF.

This clone was seen more than once but under ten times. V and J are TRBV19 and TRBJ1-5; 9 bases map to TRBD1. The germline gives CDR1 LNHDA, CDR2 SQIVND (reference sequence). The CDR3 sequence is 14 residues long. The V segment lost 5 bases and the J segment 5 bases; nucleotides outside the gene matches: 4. CDR3 coding DNA: TGTGCCAGTAGTGCAAGGACAGGGGATCAGCCCCAGCATTTT. Encoded protein: CASSARTGDQPQHF. Supplemented by reference TRBV19 and TRBJ1-5, the full variable domain reads DGGITQSPKYLFRKEGQNVTLSCEQNLNHDAMYWYRQDPGQGLRLIYYSQIVNDFQKGDIAEGYSVSREKKESFPLTVTSAQKNPTAFYLCASSARTGDQPQHFGDGTRLSIL.

This clone was seen a few times. The chain couples TRBV5-1 to TRBJ2-3; D gene unclear. Germline V CDR1 and CDR2: SGHRS, YFSETQ. This CDR3 has 13 amino acids. The V end lost 0 bases, the J end lost 4 bases, and 6 bases lay between the germline ends. The CDR3: CASSLVSSDTQYF. The CDR3 DNA is TGCGCCAGCAGCTTGGTGTCTTCAGATACGCAGTATTTT. Supplemented by reference TRBV5-1 and TRBJ2-3, the full variable domain reads KAGVTQTPRYLIKTRGQQVTLSCSPISGHRSVSWYQQTPGQGLQFLFEYFSETQRNKGNFPGRFSGRQFSNSRSEMNVSTLELGDSALYLCASSLVSSDTQYFGPGTRLTVL.

A few counts support this clone. CDR3 DNA sequence: TGTGCCAGTACAGTTGGACAGGGGAAACAGGGCGAGCAGTACTTC. Its translation is CASTVGQGKQGEQYF. The chain joins TRBV6-5 to TRBJ2-7, with 9 bases identical to TRBD1. This CDR3 is built from 15 residues. Germline V gene lookup returns CDR1 MNHEY and CDR2 SVGAGI. V shed 9 bases, J shed 6 bases, and the junction held 15 bases outside the gene matches.

The chain has TRBV6-5 and TRBJ2-5; TRBD2 is a possible D gene (7 bases). Deletions cut 6 bases from V and 4 bases from J, with 18 bases between. The CDR3 has 15 amino acids. From germline, CDR1 is MNHEY and CDR2 SVGAGI. Written as DNA, the CDR3 is TGTGCCAGCAGATTCACCGGGGGGCCAGGAGAGACCCAGTACTTC. It translates to CASRFTGGPGETQYF.

Ten or more counts support this clone. The rearrangement joins TRBV10-3 to TRBJ2-7, with D tentatively TRBD2 (5 bases). The germline CDR1 and CDR2 sequences are ENHRY and SYGVKD. V was shortened by 11 bases and J by 4 bases, with 12 bases between the two germline ends. The CDR3 runs to 11 residues. CDR3 sequence (DNA): TGTGCCGTAACTAGGGAGTACGAGCAGTACTTC. This sequence encodes CAVTREYEQYF.

This clone was seen a handful of times. The same CDR3 arises from other DNA sequences in this sample as well. The genes are TRBV19 and TRBJ1-5; D not resolved. The CDR3 is 14 amino acids. CDR1 is LNHDA, CDR2 SQIVND, per germline (reference sequence). The V end lost 1 base, the J end lost 2 bases, and 6 bases lay between the germline ends. The CDR3 here is CASSIAGGNQPQHF. The DNA for the CDR3 is TGTGCCAGTAGTATAGCCGGGGGCAATCAGCCCCAGCATTTT.

V usage is TRBV18 and J usage is TRBJ2-3, with D maybe TRBD2 (6 bases). CDR1 KGHSH and CDR2 LQKENI come from the germline V gene. CDR3 length: 15 residues. Trimming shortened V by 0 bases and J by 5 bases, and 12 bases separated the two germline ends. The CDR3 nucleotides are TGTGCCAGCTCACCACCTGCGGGGTTTGGAGATACGCAGTATTTT. Amino acid sequence: CASSPPAGFGDTQYF. The full variable domain, completed using reference TRBV18 and TRBJ2-3, is NAGVMQNPRHLVRRRGQEARLRCSPMKGHSHVYWYRQLPEEGLKFMVYLQKENIIDESGMPKERFSAEFPKEGPSILRIQQVVRGDSAAYFCASSPPAGFGDTQYFGPGTRLTVL.

This clone was detected a few times. The V and J genes are TRBV4-1 and TRBJ2-2, with unresolved D. V shed 1 base and J shed 7 bases, with 4 bases lying between them. The CDR3 length is 12 residues. Germline V CDR1 and CDR2: MGHRA, YSYEKL. CDR3 nucleotide sequence: TGCGCCAGCAGCCAAGCCGGCGGGGAGCTGTTTTTT. Translation: CASSQAGGELFF.

In this sample, this clone turned up a few times. This sequence joins TRBV5-4 and TRBJ2-1, with 15 positions matching TRBD2. The length of the CDR3 is 19 residues. CDR1 is SGHNT, CDR2 YYREEE, per germline (reference sequence). J was trimmed by 0 bases and V by 3 bases; bases with no gene match: 7. The CDR3 loop is CASSSGTSGGIGSYNEQFF. DNA for the CDR3: TGTGCCAGCAGCTCTGGGACTAGCGGGGGGATCGGCTCCTACAATGAGCAGTTCTTC.

The chain carries TRBV5-6 and TRBJ2-1, with D perhaps TRBD1 (6 bases). V was shortened by 4 bases and J by 10 bases, with 15 bases between the two germline ends. Germline loops: CDR1 SGHDT, CDR2 YYEEEE. The CDR3 length is 13 residues. The CDR3 coding sequence is TGTGCCAGCAGCGTCCTGCACAGGGTCGAGCAGTTCTTC. Translating it yields CASSVLHRVEQFF.

The table lists this clone with a few counts. The chain joins TRBV9 to TRBJ1-6; 8 bases line up with TRBD1. Germline V CDR1 and CDR2: SGDLS, YYNGEE. The V gene end was trimmed by 0 bases and the J gene end by 8 bases; junction bases not matched to a gene: 4. The CDR3 has 15 amino acids. Written as DNA, the CDR3 is TGTGCCAGCAGCGTAGCCGAGACAGGGGATTCACCCCTCCACTTT. It specifies CASSVAETGDSPLHF.

CDR3 nucleotide sequence: TGTGCCAGCAGCTTAGGCCATACAGGGGCCTACGAGCAGTACTTC. It translates to CASSLGHTGAYEQYF. The chain couples TRBV7-6 to TRBJ2-7; TRBD1 matches at 7 bases. CDR1 and CDR2 (germline): SGHVS, FNYEAQ. V gave up 1 base and J gave up 2 bases; unmatched junction bases: 5. This CDR3 region has 15 residues.

CDR3 sequence (DNA): TGTGCCAGCAGCCCCGGACAGGGGAAAACCCAGTACTTC. Its translation is CASSPGQGKTQYF. The chain recombines TRBV5-5 with TRBJ2-5, with TRBD1 matching over 9 bases. The CDR3 has 13 residues. V trimming: 4 bases; J trimming: 8 bases; junction bases outside the gene matches: 6. From germline, CDR1 is SGHKS and CDR2 YYEKEE (reference sequence). Drawing the rest from reference TRBV5-5 and TRBJ2-5, the complete variable domain is DAGVTQSPTHLIKTRGQQVTLRCSPISGHKSVSWYQQVLGQGPQFIFQYYEKEERGRGNFPDRFSARQFPNYSSELNVNALLLGDSALYLCASSPGQGKTQYFGPGTRLLVL.